A single T cell receptor beta chain is shown here with its context. Antigen unknown. These data originate in a study of cytomegalovirus exposure and HLA in healthy donors. Though probably carrying unrecorded immune exposures, donors were nominally healthy at sampling. CDR3 length: 15 residues. Germline CDR1 and CDR2: MNHNS and SASEGT. V lost 2 bases and J lost 3; bases outside the gene matches: 4. Vbeta (60) and Jbeta (13) primers were used in the PCR. Clones were read by immunoSEQ multiplex PCR, and TCRdb kept only the in-frame ones, dropping some. The sample lists about 110,000 clones, around 86% seen once, with over 2% in the top ten. Whole-study results and caveats: 164 TCR beta chains were listed as cytomegalovirus-associated.

The sample comprised PBMCs. The chain recombines TRBV6-1 with TRBJ2-7; 10 bases map to TRBD1. The TCR sequence derives from a woman aged 30 to 39 in good health and CMV-seronegative. DNA of the CDR3: TGTGCCAGCAGTGAACCCGGGACAGGGGTCTACGAGCAGTACTTC. Its protein product is CASSEPGTGVYEQYF.